One sample yielded the 18 T cell receptor beta chains listed below, sequenced in a study of blood T cell repertoires in COVID-19. Clones were sequenced by immunoSEQ multiplex PCR, and TCRdb holds only the in-frame ones, with some missing. The sample carries 220,000 or so clones, about 78% recorded once. Sequenced: peripheral blood. These receptors all stem from a woman in her 70s with acute or convalescent COVID-19.

The gene calls are TRBV10-3 and TRBJ2-7; D is uncertain. Germline CDR1 ENHRY, CDR2 SYGVKD. V was pared by 10 bases and J by 3 bases, with 10 bases between. This CDR3 is built from 11 residues. The CDR3 DNA reads TGTGCCACTTCGAGTGGCTACGAGCAGTACTTC. Its translation: CATSSGYEQYF.

With regard to this clone: It may be a read error: a sequence one base away is much more abundant. The J gene is TRBJ2-7, the V gene TRBV14; maybe TRBD2 (5 bases). The V end was cut by 3 bases, the J end by 2 bases, with 5 bases between. CDR3 length: 12 amino acids. Germline assignment: CDR1 SGHDN and CDR2 FVKESK. CDR3 region: CASSQGAYEQYF. The CDR3 coding sequence is TGTGCCAGCAGCCAGGGAGCCTACGAGCAGTACTTC.

A note on this clone: The same CDR3 arises from other DNA sequences in this sample as well. The chain uses TRBV6-5 and TRBJ1-2, with 11 positions matching TRBD1. This CDR3 contains 16 residues. Germline CDR1 MNHEY, CDR2 SVGAGI. J gave up 5 bases and V 0 bases, and 5 bases lay outside the gene matches. The CDR3 DNA reads as TGTGCCAGCAGTTACTCGAGGACAGGGGGCAATTATGGCTACACCTTC. As protein: CASSYSRTGGNYGYTF.

The rearrangement uses TRBV15 and TRBJ2-5, with 10 bases identical to TRBD2. There are 15 residues in the CDR3. CDR1 LNHNV and CDR2 YYDKDF come from the germline V gene (reference sequence). Losses at the gene ends were 4 bases for V and 2 bases for J; bases not matched to a gene: 4. This chain's CDR3 is CATSTKLAGQETQYF. The CDR3 region has the DNA TGTGCCACCAGCACCAAACTAGCGGGGCAAGAGACCCAGTACTTC. Based on the CDR3 plus reference TRBV15 and TRBJ2-5, the full variable domain is DAMVIQNPRYQVTQFGKPVTLSCSQTLNHNVMYWYQQKSSQAPKLLFHYYDKDFNNEADTPDNFQSRRPNTSFCFLDIRSPGLGDTAMYLCATSTKLAGQETQYFGPGTRLLVL.

CDR3 bases: TGTGCCAGCAGCTACCTAGCGGGGAGCACAGATACGCAGTATTTT. Translating gives CASSYLAGSTDTQYF. The gene calls are TRBV5-4 and TRBJ2-3; 9 bases line up with TRBD2. Unmatched junction bases numbered 2, after V lost 3 bases and J lost 0 bases. The germline V gene encodes CDR1 SGHNT and CDR2 YYREEE (reference sequence). The CDR3 runs 15 residues.

This clone was detected only once. The rearrangement links TRBV2 to TRBJ2-5, with a tentative D call TRBD1 (6 bases). V shed 5 bases and J shed 3 bases, with 13 bases lying between them. CDR1 is SNHLY and CDR2 is FYNNEI in the germline V gene. The CDR3 is made up of 14 amino acids. CDR3 DNA: TGTGCCAGCAGTCCCGGGGCAGGGGAAGAGACCCAGTACTTC. Translating gives CASSPGAGEETQYF.

The chain employs TRBV6-6 and TRBJ1-1; possibly TRBD1 for D (6 bases). Germline V gives CDR1 MNHNY, CDR2 SVGAGI (reference sequence). The CDR3 covers 15 residues. The ends were cut back, 7 bases at V and 10 bases at J, with 25 bases in the middle. The CDR3 sequence: CASTFRTDANLGAFF. The CDR3 DNA reads TGTGCCAGCACCTTCCGGACAGACGCGAATCTTGGAGCTTTCTTT.

The V call is TRBV5-1, the J call TRBJ2-3; TRBD2 matches at 9 bases. Germline trimming cut 0 bases from V and 5 bases from J; bases unmatched to any gene: 10. This CDR3 contains 17 residues. Germline-derived CDR1 and CDR2 are SGHRS and YFSETQ. The DNA for the CDR3 is TGCGCCAGCAGCTTGGGCCACGCGGGAGGGCCGGGAGATACGCAGTATTTT. This sequence encodes CASSLGHAGGPGDTQYF.

The chain employs TRBV24-1 and TRBJ2-2; 9 nucleotides align to TRBD1. The germline V gene encodes CDR1 KGHDR and CDR2 SFDVKD. The J segment lost 4 bases and the V segment lost 2 bases, leaving 4 bases of the junction unmatched. The CDR3 covers 16 residues. As DNA, the CDR3 is TGTGCCACCAGTGATTGGGACAGGGAAGGCACCGGGGAGCTGTTTTTT. Its translation: CATSDWDREGTGELFF.

The chain recombines TRBV29-1 with TRBJ1-1, with D maybe TRBD1 (6 bases). This CDR3 has 11 residues. Germline V gene lookup returns CDR1 SQVTM and CDR2 ANQGSEA. The V end lost 6 bases, the J end lost 11 bases, and 16 bases lay between the germline ends. This CDR3 reads CSVAQGMGAFF. The CDR3 DNA sequence: TGCAGCGTCGCACAGGGAATGGGGGCTTTCTTT.

The rearrangement links TRBV27 to TRBJ1-2; possible D gene TRBD1, 5 bases. V lost 7 bases to trimming and J lost 8 bases, with 17 bases between them. The CDR3 totals 13 residues. CDR1 MNHEY and CDR2 SMNVEV come from the germline V gene (reference sequence). Here the CDR3 reads CASTPSGKEGYTF. The DNA of the CDR3 is TGTGCCAGCACCCCTTCAGGGAAGGAGGGCTACACCTTC.

This clone was detected a few times. The chain combines TRBV4-2 with TRBJ2-3; 16 nucleotides match TRBD2. With V trimmed by 3 bases and J by 0 bases, 0 bases remained unmatched. The CDR3 has 17 residues. Germline CDR1 reads LGHNA; CDR2 reads YNFKEQ. CDR3 sequence (DNA): TGTGCCAGCAGCCAGGGACTAGCGGGAGGGAGCACAGATACGCAGTATTTT. Encoded protein: CASSQGLAGGSTDTQYF.

The CDR3 region is CASSQGPGNEQYF. For the CDR3, the DNA is TGTGCCAGCAGCCAAGGACCAGGGAACGAGCAGTACTTC. V gene TRBV4-2 combines with J gene TRBJ2-7; possible D gene TRBD1, 5 bases. V shed 1 base and J shed 5 bases, with 9 bases lying between them. CDR1 LGHNA and CDR2 YNFKEQ come from the germline V gene. The CDR3 has 13 amino acids.

The CDR3 loop reads CASSKGLAGYEQYF. The CDR3 coding sequence is TGTGCCAGCAGCAAGGGACTAGCGGGATACGAGCAGTACTTC. The rearrangement uses TRBV7-9 and TRBJ2-7; 13 nucleotides match TRBD2. In germline, CDR1 is SEHNR, CDR2 FQNEAQ (reference sequence). There are 14 residues in the CDR3. J gave up 4 bases and V 5 bases, and 2 bases lay outside the gene matches.

The rearrangement uses TRBV20-1 and TRBJ2-2, with D hard to call. CDR1 is DFQATT and CDR2 is SNEGSKA in the germline V gene (reference sequence). The CDR3 sequence is 11 residues long. Trimming cost V 1 base and J 7 bases, with 4 bases left between them. As DNA, the CDR3 is TGCAGTGCTAGAGGAGGCGGGGAGCTGTTTTTT. Residues: CSARGGGELFF.

The DNA for the CDR3 is TGTGCCTGGAGCGGTGACGCGGGCTGGCCCTACGAGCAGTACTTC. It yields the protein CAWSGDAGWPYEQYF. The rearrangement uses TRBV30 and TRBJ2-7; a possible D gene is TRBD2 (5 bases). Per the germline V gene, CDR1 is GTSNPN and CDR2 is SVGIG (reference sequence). This CDR3 has 15 amino acids. V was trimmed by 3 bases and J by 2 bases, leaving 17 bases between them.

The rearrangement joins TRBV11-3 to TRBJ1-3; unclear D gene. The ends were cut back, 5 bases at V and 1 base at J, with 12 bases in the middle. This CDR3 is built from 15 residues. Germline V gene data show CDR1 as SGHNT and CDR2 as YENEEA. This CDR3 reads CASSPGGGSGNTIYF. CDR3 in DNA: TGTGCCAGCAGCCCGGGAGGCGGTTCTGGAAACACCATATATTTT.

This clone was recorded a few times. The gene calls are TRBV15 and TRBJ2-3; D is possibly TRBD2 (5 bases). Trimming removed 1 base at V and 0 bases at J, with 11 bases between. Germline V lookup: CDR1 LNHNV, CDR2 YYDKDF (reference sequence). The CDR3 extends over 16 amino acids. The CDR3: CATSRAGLASTDTQYF. The CDR3 nucleotides read TGTGCCACCAGCAGAGCCGGACTGGCTAGCACAGATACGCAGTATTTT.